This T cell receptor beta chain was documented in a study of CD8 T cells in ankylosing spondylitis. Study-level points and caveats: In ankylosing spondylitis patients, matched synovial fluid reportedly showed significant enrichment of disease-linked clones.

The CDR3 totals 14 residues. Germline V gene lookup returns CDR1 MNHNS and CDR2 SASEGT. The ends were cut back, 2 bases at V and 5 bases at J, with 13 bases in the middle. This clonotype has a single count. What it recognizes is unknown. Quantitative 5'-RACE with molecular barcodes was used to make the TCR beta libraries. TCRdb reanalysed the 5' RACE reads using MiXCR and keeps one entry per CDR3 protein. The sample has about 240,000 distinct CDR3 sequences, 24% seen once. Sequencing was done on a sample of blood, either unsorted or a sorted T cell fraction (not recorded which). The V call is TRBV6-1, the J call TRBJ2-7; a weak D match, TRBD2 (5 bases). This TCR derives from a male donor with ankylosing spondylitis or in good health (not recorded which). The CDR3 is CASSERGIIDEQYF. CDR3 nucleotides: TGTGCCAGCAGTGAACGAGGGATAATCGACGAGCAGTACTTC.